This TCR beta chain was found in a study of CD8+ T cells in alopecia areata. Stated treatment: oral pan-JAK inhibitor, 5-10 mg twice daily. Study observations and caveats: Persistence in scalp and blood during tofacitinib was observed for many expanded lesional clones.

This CDR3 comprises 13 residues. The V gene's germline CDR1 is SQVTM and CDR2 ANQGSEA. The germline V and J ends were trimmed by 4 bases and 5 bases, with 14 bases remaining between them. Isolated RNA was reverse transcribed into cDNA used as the sequencing template. The protocol was immunoSEQ multiplex PCR, while the TCRdb copy is restricted to in-frame clones and leaves out a portion. The data hold approximately 300,000 clones, with 55% to 75% observed a single time. This clone was detected only a few times. Its target is not known. The sequence was obtained from a human donor with alopecia areata. The V and J genes are TRBV29-1 and TRBJ2-5, with a weak D call TRBD2 (7 bases). Specimen: CD4+ T cells sorted from blood, collected at week 24, from a patient treated with tofacitinib. CDR3 sequence: CSVGSRGGETQYF. As DNA, the CDR3 is TGCAGCGTTGGCTCCAGGGGAGGGGAGACCCAGTACTTC.